This entry describes one T cell receptor beta chain. This clonotype was detected ten times or more. Its cognate antigen has yet to be identified. No per-base quality is available; no much larger clone lies one base away. Sequences MRHNA (CDR1) and SNTAGT (CDR2) are obtained from the germline V gene. The CDR3 sequence holds 13 residues, the cysteine and phenylalanine included. Solely the CDR3 DNA is kept, with 39 bases framed from the first base. V drops 5 bases and J drops 0 bases, leaving 6 bases in between. The protocol used for the library was 5' RACE. Sequencing used a NextSeq 500. To correct for sequencing error and PCR bias, the TCR library protocol tagged individual cDNA molecules with unique molecular identifiers. TCR alpha and beta chains were both sequenced, and the abundances of alpha and beta sequences in each sample were closely correlated with each other. On the authors' methods: V gene, J gene and CDR3 annotation of TCR sequences was performed with Decombinator V4. Expanded TCRs were defined as changing significantly between any two time points under a Poisson model with p below 0.0001. TCR abundances were normalised to the total number of TCRs sequenced per sample and expressed as counts per million. MAIT TCRs were defined by TRAV1-2 paired with TRAJ12, TRAJ20 or TRAJ33, and iNKT TCRs by TRAV10 paired with TRAJ18. VDJdb, accessed 1 November 2021, was searched for CMV, EBV and SARS-CoV-2 annotated TCRs, excluding TCRs annotated for multiple antigens. Clones were called with MiXCR by TCRdb after fastp trimmed the public reads at Q25, and only in-frame beta chains were retained. Under each unique CDR3 protein, matching rows form one entry showing the most common genes and DNA. The V and J calls and clone size are TCRdb's, not the authors'. The sample contains 50,000 to 70,000 distinct CDR3 sequences, approximately 8% of them found a single time. Jointly, the top ten make up 3% to 4% of the sample.

A case-control design nested within a healthcare worker cohort in London, UK, was used, with weekly nasopharyngeal swab PCR tests and blood sampling performed. Healthcare workers were enrolled in the week of the UK lockdown, from 23 to 31 March 2020, and were followed every week for up to roughly 16 weeks. These data come from a study of early T cells in non-severe SARS-CoV-2 infection (dated by TCRdb to the early 2020s). In terms of the full investigation: TCR sequencing used bulk RNA from unsorted whole blood, so alpha and beta chains could not be paired. Summary of the overall study and its limitations: VDJdb matching was skewed toward anti-spike CD8 responses, so virus-specific expansions were likely underestimated and private and CD4 specificities were missed.

The sequence joins TRBV6-4 to TRBJ2-3, with the D gene not confidently named. The sample consisted of whole blood. This clonotype originated in an adult who was a healthcare worker with PCR-confirmed SARS-CoV-2 infection or an uninfected control (not recorded which). The CDR3 loop reads CASSTASTDTQYF. The DNA sequence is TGTGCCAGCAGTACAGCCAGCACAGATACGCAGTATTTT.